What follows are 20 T cell receptor beta chains derived from one specimen sequenced in a study of T cell responses to AZD1222 COVID-19 vaccine. The assay was immunoSEQ multiplex PCR, and TCRdb's table has in-frame clones only and misses some. Here the sample spans 130,000 or so clones, 90% being singletons. The specimen comprised peripheral blood, sampled on day 0 of AZD1222 vaccination. These receptors originate from an adult in good health.

This clone was picked up one time. The genes are TRBV7-6 and TRBJ2-7; a possible D gene is TRBD1 (5 bases). There are 15 residues in the CDR3. Trimming pared 1 base from V and 6 bases from J, leaving 16 bases between. Germline values: CDR1 SGHVS, CDR2 FNYEAQ. The CDR3 loop reads CASSLVTGGLREQYF. DNA for the CDR3: TGTGCCAGCAGCTTAGTCACAGGCGGCCTTCGCGAGCAGTACTTC.

The chain uses TRBV28 and TRBJ1-5; D ambiguous. Germline CDR1 and CDR2: MDHEN and SYDVKM. Trimming left V 3 bases short and J 7 bases short, with 7 bases between. CDR3 length equals 12 residues. The CDR3 region is CASSLLSQPQHF. The CDR3, as DNA: TGTGCCAGCAGTTTGTTGTCCCAGCCCCAGCATTTT.

The chain uses TRBV27 and TRBJ2-7; tentative D call: TRBD1 (6 bases). The ends were cut back, 6 bases at V and 2 bases at J, with 14 bases in the middle. Germline values: CDR1 MNHEY, CDR2 SMNVEV (reference sequence). There are 14 residues in the CDR3. The CDR3 coding sequence is TGTGCCAGCAGCCGCCAGGGGACCACCTACGAGCAGTACTTC. Translation: CASSRQGTTYEQYF.

The chain uses TRBV10-3 and TRBJ2-2, with 9 bases matching TRBD1. The V and J ends lost 11 bases and 0 bases, in that order; junction bases with no gene match: 7. The length of the CDR3 is 15 residues. Germline CDR1 is ENHRY and CDR2 is SYGVKD. The CDR3 DNA reads as TGTGCCGCCTCAACAGGGGGCGCGAACACCGGGGAGCTGTTTTTT. Its translation is CAASTGGANTGELFF.

This clone was observed once. The rearrangement uses TRBV30 and TRBJ2-5; D assignment may be TRBD1 or TRBD2 (5 bases each). The CDR3 extends over 13 amino acids. Germline-derived CDR1 and CDR2 are GTSNPN and SVGIG (reference sequence). Trimming pared 2 bases from V and 7 bases from J, leaving 14 bases between. In DNA, the CDR3 is TGTGCCTGGAGTCCCGGGACCCCGAGGACCCAGTACTTC. Amino acids: CAWSPGTPRTQYF.

V usage is TRBV27 and J usage is TRBJ1-5, with a weak D call TRBD1 (5 bases). The CDR3 spans 15 residues. V was shortened by 0 bases and J by 4 bases, with 10 bases between the two germline ends. Germline lookup yields CDR1 MNHEY and CDR2 SMNVEV (reference sequence). CDR3 DNA sequence: TGTGCCAGCAGTTTATCTGGGGCAGGAAATCAGCCCCAGCATTTT. Translation: CASSLSGAGNQPQHF.

The DNA of the CDR3 is TGTGCCAGCAGACCGTGGGTGTTTGGGGAGGGCAATCAGCCCCAGCATTTT. Its translation: CASRPWVFGEGNQPQHF. The chain couples TRBV28 to TRBJ1-5; no definite D call. This CDR3 comprises 17 residues. The V and J ends lost 6 bases and 2 bases respectively, with 20 bases between them. The germline gives CDR1 MDHEN, CDR2 SYDVKM.

The rearrangement joins TRBV19 to TRBJ2-5; D is uncertain. Deletions cut 4 bases from V and 5 bases from J, with 8 bases between. The CDR3 consists of 12 residues. Germline values: CDR1 LNHDA, CDR2 SQIVND (reference sequence). The CDR3 bases are TGTGCCAGTAGTAAGGGTTGGGAGACCCAGTACTTC. Translating gives CASSKGWETQYF.

The chain carries TRBV27 and TRBJ2-1; D may be TRBD1 (5 bases). V gave up 5 bases and J gave up 0 bases, with 11 bases separating them. The CDR3 runs to 15 residues. The germline V gene has CDR1 MNHEY and CDR2 SMNVEV (reference sequence). CDR3 sequence: CASSIQGNSYNEQFF. In DNA form, the CDR3 reads TGTGCCAGCAGTATTCAGGGAAACTCCTACAATGAGCAGTTCTTC.

This clone was observed a single time. The rearrangement joins TRBV28 to TRBJ1-4, with 7 bases identical to TRBD1. Germline values: CDR1 MDHEN, CDR2 SYDVKM. With V trimmed by 3 bases and J by 7 bases, 5 bases remained unmatched. This CDR3 spans 14 amino acids. CDR3 DNA sequence: TGTGCCAGCAGTTTGAACAGGGGTCCTGAAAAACTGTTTTTT. Its translation is CASSLNRGPEKLFF.

The chain has TRBV14 and TRBJ2-2; 7 nucleotides line up with TRBD1. V gave up 11 bases and J gave up 4 bases; unmatched junction bases: 13. The CDR3 is 15 residues long. Germline CDR1 and CDR2: SGHDN and FVKESK. The chain's CDR3 is CAGEDPGQITGELFF. As DNA, the CDR3 is TGTGCCGGCGAGGACCCGGGACAGATCACCGGGGAGCTGTTTTTT.

V gene TRBV6-5 combines with J gene TRBJ1-2, with D possibly matching TRBD1 (5 bases). V shed 8 bases and J shed 8 bases, with 24 bases lying between them. Germline CDR1 reads MNHEY; CDR2 reads SVGAGI. The CDR3 consists of 15 residues. The CDR3 DNA reads TGTGCCAGCCTACGACCAGGGCAGGGTGGTTTCGGCTACACCTTC. Translation gives CASLRPGQGGFGYTF.

This sequence joins TRBV9 and TRBJ2-3; D may be TRBD1 or TRBD2 (5 bases each). Per the germline V gene, CDR1 is SGDLS and CDR2 is YYNGEE. V gave up 8 bases and J gave up 4 bases, with 17 bases separating them. CDR3 length: 14 amino acids. CDR3 region: CASGLIGAADTQYF. As DNA, the CDR3 is TGTGCCAGTGGGCTTATCGGGGCCGCAGATACGCAGTATTTT.

The genes are TRBV28 and TRBJ2-1; TRBD1 aligns across 7 bases. V shed 6 bases, J shed 7 bases, and the junction held 9 bases outside the gene matches. This CDR3 comprises 14 residues. The germline CDR1 and CDR2 sequences are MDHEN and SYDVKM. The CDR3 spells CASRSGDSRNEQFF. CDR3 coding DNA: TGTGCCAGCAGATCCGGGGACAGCCGAAATGAGCAGTTCTTC.

The chain combines TRBV30 with TRBJ1-5; D call uncertain. V was cut by 5 bases and J by 1 base, with 9 bases left in between. Germline V gives CDR1 GTSNPN, CDR2 SVGIG (reference sequence). This CDR3 is built from 13 residues. CDR3 bases: TGTGCCTGGGGAGACCGAAGCAATCAGCCCCAGCATTTT. It specifies CAWGDRSNQPQHF. Full variable domain (remainder filled in from reference TRBV30 and TRBJ1-5): SQTIHQWPATLVQPVGSPLSLECTVEGTSNPNLYWYRQAAGRGLQLLFYSVGIGQISSEVPQNLSASRPQDRQFILSSKKLLLSDSGFYLCAWGDRSNQPQHFGDGTRLSIL.

The genes are TRBV4-1 and TRBJ1-5; D is unresolved. The germline CDR1 and CDR2 sequences are MGHRA and YSYEKL. The CDR3 consists of 16 residues. V was shortened by 1 base and J by 8 bases, with 18 bases between the two germline ends. Here the CDR3 reads CASSQVDGLGVEPQHF. The CDR3 DNA follows: TGCGCCAGCAGCCAAGTCGACGGGTTGGGAGTGGAGCCCCAGCATTTT.

The rearrangement joins TRBV7-2 to TRBJ1-6; tentative D call: TRBD1 (6 bases). This CDR3 spans 14 amino acids. CDR1 is SGHTA and CDR2 is FQGNSA in the germline V gene. Trimming took off 5 bases at V and 6 bases at J, with 11 bases between the two ends. CDR3 nucleotides: TGTGCCAGCAGCGTCGGACAGCTTAATTCACCCCTCCACTTT. Its translation: CASSVGQLNSPLHF.

The rearrangement links TRBV5-1 to TRBJ1-1, with D unresolved. Germline CDR1 SGHRS, CDR2 YFSETQ. The CDR3 has 13 residues. The V end was cut by 2 bases, the J end by 5 bases, with 10 bases between. The CDR3 region has the DNA TGCGCCAGCAGCTTCGTCCCGGGGACTGAAGCTTTCTTT. It encodes CASSFVPGTEAFF. The entire variable domain, with the rest obtained from reference TRBV5-1 and TRBJ1-1, is as follows: KAGVTQTPRYLIKTRGQQVTLSCSPISGHRSVSWYQQTPGQGLQFLFEYFSETQRNKGNFPGRFSGRQFSNSRSEMNVSTLELGDSALYLCASSFVPGTEAFFGQGTRLTVV.

The gene calls are TRBV2 and TRBJ1-2, with no clear D. The ends were cut back, 0 bases at V and 6 bases at J, with 17 bases in the middle. Germline V gene sequence: CDR1 SNHLY, CDR2 FYNNEI. The CDR3 length is 16 residues. In DNA, the CDR3 is TGTGCCAGCAGTGAAGCAGTAGACACCTTCCCGGATGGCTACACCTTC. Its protein product is CASSEAVDTFPDGYTF.

The genes are TRBV12-3 or TRBV12-4 and TRBJ1-6, with D maybe TRBD1 (5 bases). V dropped 6 bases and J dropped 7 bases, with 10 bases sitting between them. CDR3 length equals 13 residues. Here the CDR3 reads CASRGLGNSPLHF. The CDR3 DNA reads TGTGCCAGCAGGGGACTCGGGAATTCACCCCTCCACTTT.